The clone carrying this T cell receptor (beta chain) was seen only a few times. Its antigen is not known. The CDR3 spans 13 residues. Deletions cut 2 bases from V and 8 bases from J, with 12 bases between. Germline assignment: CDR1 SGHVT and CDR2 SQSDAQ. These data are taken from a study of T cell repertoires in cytomegalovirus infection. Overall study context: Recently identified HLA-C-restricted CMV epitopes and well-studied HLA-B-restricted CMV epitopes were used by the study. It was the public TCR beta signatures that indicated both CMV infection and matching HLA type. Study-wide findings and caveats: Pooled public TCR beta family frequency picked out CMV carriers with the relevant HLA. The ex vivo response was dominated by HLA-C-restricted CMV-specific TCR beta clonotypes.

TCRdb re-called the reads with MiXCR, one entry per CDR3 protein. The table has roughly 150,000 distinct CDR3 sequences, 30% to 40% seen once. This TCR was recovered from a human donor in good health (CMV status not recorded). Some clones in this sample may be carry-over from other donors' samples. The chain is built from TRBV7-4 and TRBJ1-1; perhaps TRBD1 as D (5 bases). This material consisted of CD8+ T cells from cultured PBMCs, taken from culture after CMV antigen stimulation. CDR3 DNA sequence: TGTGCCAGCAGCTTATCTTTAGGGGTGGAAGCTTTCTTT. Translation gives CASSLSLGVEAFF.